These T cell receptor beta chains were read from a single sample in a study of Tregs in tolerant kidney transplant recipients. Assay used: immunoSEQ multiplex PCR; TCRdb lists only in-frame clones, some missing. The sample carries some 68,000 clones, 84% recorded once. The sample consisted of CD4+ T cells from blood. The receptors stem from a human donor in good health. Each CDR3 is given with its conserved first and last residue. Fields, in order: D gene, V gene, J gene, clone size, CDR3 DNA, CDR3 protein. The D gene is left open where the match is weak. Only some rows state a clone size, as once, few, many or a class for expanded clones.

TRBD2	TRBV11-3	TRBJ2-3	.	TGTGCCAGCAGCCCGCCGGGACTAGCACCCAAGGGAGATACGCAGTATTTT	CASSPPGLAPKGDTQYF
.	TRBV7-2	TRBJ1-5	.	TGTGCCAGCAGCTTAAACGGCGGAGCACTTAGCAATCGGCCCCAGCATTTT	CASSLNGGALSNRPQHF
.	TRBV18	TRBJ2-3	.	TGTGCCAGCTCACCCCCGGGTCTCCCCGCCGCTATGGTTACGCAGTATTTT	CASSPPGLPAAMVTQYF
.	TRBV30	TRBJ1-2	.	TGTGCCTGGAGTGTACACCCTCAAGGAGGCTACACCTTC	CAWSVHPQGGYTF
.	TRBV6-4	TRBJ2-1	.	TGTGCCAGCAGTAACTATGTGGGGGGAAACCACTCCTACAATGAGCAGTTCTTC	CASSNYVGGNHSYNEQFF
TRBD2	TRBV25-1	TRBJ2-2	.	TGTGCCAGCAGTGAAGGGACTAGCGTTCGGGAGCTGTTTTTT	CASSEGTSVRELFF
.	TRBV6-6	TRBJ1-1	.	TGTGCCAGCAGTCCCCCCAGCGACACTGAAGCTTTCTTT	CASSPPSDTEAFF
TRBD2	TRBV18	TRBJ2-1	.	TGTGCCAGCTCAAATGGGAGCCCAGCGGGGGGGCGTGAGCAGTTCTTC	CASSNGSPAGGREQFF
.	TRBV6-5	TRBJ2-7	few	TGTGCCAGCAGCCGGGGGTACGAGCAGTACTTC	CASSRGYEQYF
.	TRBV5-4	TRBJ1-1	.	TGTGCCAGCAGCTCCAGGGGAGGCACTGAAGCTTTCTTT	CASSSRGGTEAFF
.	TRBV15	TRBJ1-2	.	TGTGCCACCAGCAGAGACAGAGGACGACTATATGGCTACACCTTC	CATSRDRGRLYGYTF
TRBD2	TRBV10-3	TRBJ2-3	.	TGTGCCATCAGTGACCTGACTAGCTCAAGCACAGATACGCAGTATTTT	CAISDLTSSSTDTQYF
.	TRBV5-6	TRBJ2-7	.	TGTGCCAGCAGCTTGGGTGGCAGGACGGTCAACGACGAGCAGTACTTC	CASSLGGRTVNDEQYF
TRBD1	TRBV5-6	TRBJ2-5	.	TGTGCCAGCAGCTTTCCGACAGGGAACCAAGAGACCCAGTACTTC	CASSFPTGNQETQYF
.	TRBV10-3	TRBJ2-5	once	TGTGCCATCAGTGTAGTAGGGGGTCGGATGGGAGAGACCCAGTACTTC	CAISVVGGRMGETQYF
.	TRBV5-6	TRBJ2-7	.	TGTGCCAGCAGCTTGGGGGGGCCATACGAGCAGTACTTC	CASSLGGPYEQYF
.	TRBV28	TRBJ2-7	.	TGTGCCAGCAGGAGTATACCATACGAGCAGTACTTC	CASRSIPYEQYF
.	TRBV30	TRBJ2-5	.	TGTGCCTGGAGTGAGGGTACACAAGAGACCCAGTACTTC	CAWSEGTQETQYF
.	TRBV10-3	TRBJ1-2	.	TGTGCCATCAGTGAGTCGAGGCAGGGTGGGGTCTATGGCTACACCTTC	CAISESRQGGVYGYTF
.	TRBV5-1	TRBJ1-2	.	TGCGCCAGCAGCCCTGGCCTGAGGGGGGACTATGGCTACACCTTC	CASSPGLRGDYGYTF
.	TRBV19	TRBJ1-1	.	TGTGCCAGTAGGGAGCGGGGAAACACTGAAGCTTTCTTT	CASRERGNTEAFF
.	TRBV7-2	TRBJ2-3	.	TGTGCCAGCAGCTTCCGCTCAGGGACGACAGATACGCAGTATTTT	CASSFRSGTTDTQYF
TRBD2	TRBV10-1	TRBJ2-7	.	TGCGCCAGCAGCCCCCCCCGAACTAGAGGCGGGAGATGGGAAAGGACCTACGAGCAGTACTTC	CASSPPRTRGGRWERTYEQYF
TRBD2	TRBV6-6	TRBJ2-7	.	TGTGCCAGCAAACGAAGGACTAGCACGAGCTCCTACGAGCAGTACTTC	CASKRRTSTSSYEQYF
TRBD1	TRBV25-1	TRBJ1-1	.	TGTGCCAGCAGCGGACAGGGCAGGACTGAAGCTTTCTTT	CASSGQGRTEAFF
TRBD1	TRBV11-2	TRBJ1-2	.	TGTGCCAGCAGCCGGGGGACAGGGACGGGCTACACCTTC	CASSRGTGTGYTF
TRBD2	TRBV2	TRBJ2-1	.	TGTGCCAGCACCGCCAGACTAGCGGATTACAATGAGCAGTTCTTC	CASTARLADYNEQFF
.	TRBV7-2	TRBJ2-3	.	TGTGCCAGCAGCCACACAGATACGCAGTATTTT	CASSHTDTQYF
.	TRBV6-5	TRBJ1-2	.	TGTGCCACCATGGGGGGGCCCTATGGCTACACCTTC	CATMGGPYGYTF
TRBD1	TRBV29-1	TRBJ2-7	.	TGCAGCGTTGAAGGGACAGGGACCCTAGGCGAGCAGTACTTC	CSVEGTGTLGEQYF
.	TRBV7-2	TRBJ1-1	.	TGTGCCAGCATCCTGGACCAATCGAACACTGAAGCTTTCTTT	CASILDQSNTEAFF
.	TRBV28	TRBJ2-5	.	TGTGCCAGCAGTCAGCGTAGCGAGACCCAGTACTTC	CASSQRSETQYF